A single sample gave rise to the 7 T cell receptor beta chains below, sequenced in a study of beta chain features in type 1 diabetes. TCRB transcripts that were expressed got sequenced, as all of the isolated RNA had been reverse transcribed. TCRdb's copy holds only in-frame clones and misses some; the assay was immunoSEQ multiplex PCR. This sample has fewer than 500,000 clones, with 14% found just once. The sample comprised naive CD4+ T cells from blood. Every receptor here comes from a young man in good health.

The CDR3 protein is CASSIGRVGSGRYNEQFF. CDR3 DNA: TGTGCCAGTAGTATTGGTAGGGTCGGGAGTGGTCGGTACAATGAGCAGTTCTTC. The chain couples TRBV19 to TRBJ2-1; TRBD2 is a possible D gene (6 bases). In germline, CDR1 is LNHDA, CDR2 SQIVND (reference sequence). Deletions cut 3 bases from V and 4 bases from J, with 22 bases between. This CDR3 region has 18 residues.

This clone was seen only a few times. This sequence joins TRBV4-3 and TRBJ1-5; 7 positions match TRBD1. Trimming took 3 bases from V and 7 from J; bases not matched to a gene: 9. Germline V gene lookup returns CDR1 LGHNA and CDR2 YSLEER. This CDR3 contains 15 residues. The CDR3 region is CASSHITGADQPQHF. The CDR3 bases are TGCGCCAGCAGCCACATAACAGGGGCAGACCAGCCCCAGCATTTT.

The rearrangement links TRBV7-2 to TRBJ2-7; 9 bases map to TRBD1. CDR1 SGHTA and CDR2 FQGNSA come from the germline V gene. The CDR3 length is 15 residues. Trimming took 5 bases from V and 5 from J; bases not matched to a gene: 10. The CDR3 DNA is TGTGCCAGCAGCGCCCACAGGGGGCTCGTCGACGAGCAGTACTTC. This sequence encodes CASSAHRGLVDEQYF. Combining the CDR3 with reference TRBV7-2 and TRBJ2-7 gives the whole variable domain GAGVSQSPSNKVTEKGKDVELRCDPISGHTALYWYRQSLGQGLEFLIYFQGNSAPDKSGLPSDRFSAERTGGSVSTLTIQRTQQEDSAVYLCASSAHRGLVDEQYFGPGTRLTVT.

V is TRBV7-2 and J is TRBJ2-1; 9 positions agree with TRBD1. CDR1 SGHTA and CDR2 FQGNSA come from the germline V gene. The CDR3 covers 12 residues. The trim removed 0 bases at V and 15 bases at J, leaving 3 bases unmatched. CDR3: CASSLAGTGPFF. DNA for the CDR3: TGTGCCAGCAGCTTAGCGGGGACAGGGCCGTTCTTC.

This clone turned up a few times. J is TRBJ1-1 and V is TRBV11-1; D is unclear. Germline CDR1 is SGHAT and CDR2 is FQDESV (reference sequence). Trimming took off 3 bases at V and 1 base at J, with 9 bases between the two ends. This CDR3 contains 14 residues. The CDR3 loop reads CASSFPGRNTEAFF. The DNA for the CDR3 is TGTGCCAGCAGCTTCCCCGGTAGGAACACTGAAGCTTTCTTT.

The V gene is TRBV20-1, the J gene TRBJ2-1; unclear D gene. The CDR3 totals 11 residues. The V end was cut by 6 bases, the J end by 5 bases, with 8 bases between. Germline V lookup: CDR1 DFQATT, CDR2 SNEGSKA (reference sequence). CDR3 bases: TGCAGTGCCCCCGAGAACAATGAGCAGTTCTTC. It translates to CSAPENNEQFF.

The CDR3 is CASSSRGGSYEQYF. In DNA form, the CDR3 reads TGCGCCAGCAGCTCCAGGGGAGGGTCCTACGAGCAGTACTTC. The V and J genes are TRBV5-1 and TRBJ2-7; D may be TRBD2 (7 bases). The CDR3 spans 14 residues. CDR1 SGHRS and CDR2 YFSETQ come from the germline V gene. Between the trimmed V and J ends, which lost 3 bases and 1 base, there was a span of 11 bases.